The sequence of this TCR beta chain was determined in a study of cytomegalovirus exposure and HLA in healthy donors. Across the whole study: In an early release, HLA-typed donors contributed tens of millions of unique TCR sequences. Notes on the study in general: TRBV6-2, TRBV6-3 and other indistinguishable V segments were excluded. CMV serostatus stood as the only immune exposure information on hand. Versus the roughly 670-donor mean, an Asian-associated ancestry cluster reportedly showed fewer N-insertions in a later analysis.

In the PCR, 60 Vbeta and 13 Jbeta primers were used. Produced via immunoSEQ multiplex PCR; TCRdb's table is partial and in-frame only. The table shows more than 100,000 clones, with 70% to 75% occurring only once. Per germline, CDR1 MDHEN and CDR2 SYDVKM. This CDR3 is 15 amino acids long. Between the trimmed V and J ends, which lost 6 bases and 5 bases, there was a span of 20 bases. Turning to this clone: What it recognizes is unknown.

The clonotype was recovered from a woman in her 40s in good health and CMV-seronegative. Sample: PBMCs. V usage is TRBV28 and J usage is TRBJ2-7, with TRBD2 as a possible D gene (6 bases). The CDR3 loop reads CASSAGTVRGNEQYF. DNA for the CDR3: TGTGCCAGCAGCGCTGGGACTGTCCGGGGGAACGAGCAGTACTTC. The whole variable domain, remainder taken from reference TRBV28 and TRBJ2-7, is DVKVTQSSRYLVKRTGEKVFLECVQDMDHENMFWYRQDPGLGLRLIYFSYDVKMKEKGDIPEGYSVSREKKERFSLILESASTNQTSMYLCASSAGTVRGNEQYFGPGTRLTVT.